The rows below give T cell receptor beta chains drawn from one sample of a study of post-analysis software for immune sequencing data. TCRdb redid the calling of the PCR reads with MiXCR, one entry per CDR3 protein. The table includes about 560,000 distinct CDR3 sequences, roughly 40% detected once. Sequencing used blood. The receptors were gathered from a girl aged 5 to 17 with multiple sclerosis. CDR3s include the opening cysteine and the closing phenylalanine or tryptophan. Each record gives: V gene, D gene, clone size, CDR3 protein. A D gene is named only where the DNA matches it firmly. Only some rows state a clone size, as once, few, many or a class for expanded clones.

TRBV2 TRBD2 few CASSELAAEQYF
TRBV7-2 - - CASSLAQNRDTQYF
TRBV10-3 TRBD2 few CAISESTAGAYNEQFF
TRBV7-3 TRBD1 - CASSRTTTGDHGYTF
TRBV20-1 - - CSAPPQDGYTF
TRBV29-1 - few CSVELQGYTDTQYF
TRBV29-1 - - CSADGGDYGYTF
TRBV6-5 - - CASSPGGQHTEAFF
TRBV9 - few CASSVATGGAAYNEQFF
TRBV14 - - CASSQVSRRDADTQYF
TRBV7-2 TRBD1 many CASSRDRGTYEQYF
TRBV6-5 TRBD2 - CASSYTGTGSSGREGDTQYF
TRBV18 - - CASSPEGDTQYF
TRBV5-1 TRBD2 few CASSLVQLADRYEQYF
TRBV5-1 TRBD2 - CASRDGGEYNEQFF
TRBV5-1 TRBD2 - CASSLREGGGEQFF
TRBV6-5 TRBD1 - CASSLDRGQSDTQYF
TRBV10-3 TRBD2 few CAIRGTSSYEQYF
TRBV11-1 - few CASSPSLIDNEQFF
TRBV4-1 - - CASSQGADEQYF
TRBV10-3 TRBD1 - CATQKGQGGDIQYF
TRBV12-3/TRBV12-4 TRBD2 - CASSPGGPISTDTQYF
TRBV5-1 - - CASSLRWDQGEKLFF
TRBV7-9 TRBD2 - CASSLWTSAPQETQYF
TRBV12-3/TRBV12-4 - - CASWTTVKGYTF
TRBV6-5 TRBD1 few CASSYDRGHGYTF
TRBV5-1 - - CASRKGELADTQYF
TRBV5-1 - - CASSLRLVNEQFF
TRBV12-3/TRBV12-4 TRBD2 few CASNPGTSGRYEQFF
TRBV10-3 TRBD2 few CAISDPTGGRVGDTQYF
TRBV12-3/TRBV12-4 - few CASSSLQNYEQYF
TRBV24-1 - few CATSGSGKAIYEQYF
TRBV7-8 TRBD1 few CASSLGWDSHTDTQYF
TRBV12-3/TRBV12-4 - few CASSPGRSGANVLTF
TRBV5-1 - - CASSYVGRRETQYF
TRBV5-1 - few CASTSKNIQYF
TRBV30 - once CACAGSSYNEQFF
TRBV11-3 - - CASSLEWPHYDRRGDTEAFF
TRBV27 TRBD1 few CASRGTGQTTNEKLFF
TRBV6-6 TRBD1 - CASRRQGANGNQPQHF
TRBV28 - - CASGTGTISYEQYF
TRBV29-1 - few CSVAQTTGANVLTF
TRBV5-1 - - CASEQLPGDRTF
TRBV5-1 TRBD2 - CASSLNFVAGGTDTQYF
TRBV5-1 - - CASSLRPGEDTQYF